The 19 T cell receptor beta chains below come from one sample, sequenced in a study of CD8+ T cells in alopecia areata. The treatment denotes: oral pan-JAK inhibitor, 5-10 mg twice daily. Following RNA extraction, reverse transcription yielded cDNA that acted as the sequencing template. Some clones are missing from TCRdb's copy, which holds only in-frame ones; the method was immunoSEQ multiplex PCR. The data show some 180,000 clones, approximately 49% seen once. Sequencing was performed on CD8+ T cells sorted from blood, taken around week 54, from a patient treated with tofacitinib. These TCRs come from a human donor with alopecia areata.

The chain joins TRBV30 to TRBJ2-7; D may be TRBD2 (5 bases). Trimming pared 0 bases from V and 6 bases from J, leaving 9 bases between. The length of the CDR3 is 12 residues. In germline, CDR1 is GTSNPN, CDR2 SVGIG (reference sequence). The CDR3, as DNA: TGTGCCTGGAGTGTAGGAGGTTCCGAGCAGTACTTC. It encodes CAWSVGGSEQYF.

This chain connects TRBV6-5 to TRBJ1-1; no clear D gene. The V gene lost 0 bases and the J gene lost 6 bases, with 14 bases spanning the gap. Germline loops: CDR1 MNHEY, CDR2 SVGAGI. The CDR3 covers 15 residues. The CDR3 is CASSYSGEADPEAFF. CDR3 bases: TGTGCCAGCAGTTACTCTGGCGAGGCAGACCCTGAAGCTTTCTTT.

This clone was seen more than once but under ten times. The chain recombines TRBV11-1 with TRBJ2-1; 11 nucleotides line up with TRBD2. The junction had 1 base not matched to a gene; V was cut back by 2 bases and J by 4 bases. The germline V gene has CDR1 SGHAT and CDR2 FQDESV (reference sequence). This CDR3 comprises 15 residues. The CDR3 reads CASSLLAGGYNEQFF. CDR3 sequence (DNA): TGTGCCAGCAGCTTACTAGCGGGGGGATACAATGAGCAGTTCTTC.

The table lists this clone with a count of one. The V call is TRBV5-6, the J call TRBJ2-4; D might be TRBD1 (6 bases). The ends were cut back, 4 bases at V and 9 bases at J, with 11 bases in the middle. Germline-derived CDR1 and CDR2 are SGHDT and YYEEEE. The CDR3 has 12 residues. CDR3 in amino acids: CASSEQGGIQYF. CDR3 coding DNA: TGTGCCAGCAGCGAACAGGGTGGCATTCAGTACTTC.

This chain links TRBV9 with TRBJ2-7; D possibly uses TRBD1 or TRBD2 (5 bases each). The V and J ends lost 4 bases and 7 bases respectively, with 18 bases between them. The CDR3 length is 14 residues. The V gene's germline CDR1 is SGDLS and CDR2 YYNGEE. In nucleotides, the CDR3 is TGTGCCAGCAGCAACCTAGGGACGCAGACGGAGCAGTACTTC. Protein: CASSNLGTQTEQYF.

This clone was seen more than once but under ten times. The genes are TRBV27 and TRBJ1-2, with D tentatively TRBD1 (6 bases). The CDR3 consists of 14 residues. The germline V gene has CDR1 MNHEY and CDR2 SMNVEV (reference sequence). Trimming stripped 2 bases from V and 0 bases from J, with 7 bases between. The CDR3 region has the DNA TGTGCCAGCAGTTTAACAGGGACTAACTATGGCTACACCTTC. Amino acids: CASSLTGTNYGYTF.

The chain uses TRBV5-6 and TRBJ1-5; no firm D call. CDR1 is SGHDT and CDR2 is YYEEEE in the germline V gene. V was clipped by 3 bases and J by 9 bases, with 10 bases between them. The CDR3 contains 12 residues. CDR3 loop: CASSYGEGPQHF. In DNA, the CDR3 is TGTGCCAGCAGCTATGGAGAGGGGCCCCAGCATTTT.

The rearrangement uses TRBV18 and TRBJ2-3, with TRBD2 matching over 7 bases. Germline V gene sequence: CDR1 KGHSH, CDR2 LQKENI. The CDR3 has 16 amino acids. After removal of 2 bases from V and 1 base from J, the junction contained 6 bases not matched to a gene. This CDR3 reads CASSPIFAGGTDTQYF. In DNA, the CDR3 is TGTGCCAGCTCACCAATTTTCGCGGGGGGCACAGATACGCAGTATTTT.

This chain uses TRBV6-6 with TRBJ1-1, with 7 bases fitting TRBD1. Germline trimming cut 3 bases from V and 1 base from J; bases unmatched to any gene: 5. The CDR3 runs to 15 residues. CDR1 and CDR2 from the germline V gene are MNHNY and SVGAGI (reference sequence). CDR3 nucleotides: TGTGCCAGCAGTTATCTTCAGGGGGGGAACACTGAAGCTTTCTTT. The encoded protein is CASSYLQGGNTEAFF.

CDR3 protein: CASSYSGAWGEAFF. The CDR3 nucleotides read TGTGCCAGCAGTTACTCGGGGGCTTGGGGTGAAGCTTTCTTT. V and J are TRBV6-6 and TRBJ1-1, with D possibly TRBD1 on 6 matching bases. The ends were cut back, 0 bases at V and 7 bases at J, with 12 bases in the middle. Germline-derived CDR1 and CDR2 are MNHNY and SVGAGI (reference sequence). The CDR3 is 14 residues long.

The CDR3 nucleotides read TGTGCCAGCAGCTTAGGACTAGCGTTTTCAGATACGCAGTATTTT. Translating it yields CASSLGLAFSDTQYF. J is TRBJ2-3 and V is TRBV11-2; 8 bases are a match to TRBD2. Germline V gene lookup returns CDR1 SGHAT and CDR2 FQNNGV. This CDR3 is built from 15 residues. Losses at the gene ends were 1 base for V and 4 bases for J; bases not matched to a gene: 4.

V is TRBV6-5 and J is TRBJ2-1, with 11 bases aligning to TRBD2. Germline V gene sequence: CDR1 MNHEY, CDR2 SVGAGI. This CDR3 has 14 residues. Germline trimming cut 6 bases from V and 4 bases from J; bases unmatched to any gene: 2. The CDR3 is CASSSSGGYNEQFF. The CDR3 DNA is TGTGCCAGCAGCTCTAGCGGGGGGTACAATGAGCAGTTCTTC.

This clone has only a few counts. The chain couples TRBV27 to TRBJ1-5; 7 nucleotides line up with TRBD1. The CDR3 is made up of 13 amino acids. CDR1 MNHEY and CDR2 SMNVEV come from the germline V gene (reference sequence). V shed 4 bases, J shed 5 bases, and the junction held 2 bases outside the gene matches. The CDR3 region has the DNA TGTGCCAGCAGTTGGGACAGCTATCAGCCCCAGCATTTT. Translation: CASSWDSYQPQHF.

This clone showed up just a few times. The chain links TRBV9 to TRBJ2-5; 16 nucleotides match TRBD2. Germline assignment: CDR1 SGDLS and CDR2 YYNGEE. The CDR3 covers 18 residues. J gave up 2 bases and V 4 bases, and 8 bases lay outside the gene matches. The CDR3 coding sequence is TGTGCCAGCAGCCCTGGGACTAGCGGGGGGGCGATTCAAGAGACCCAGTACTTC. Its protein is CASSPGTSGGAIQETQYF. Filled out from reference TRBV9 and TRBJ2-5, the complete variable domain reads DSGVTQTPKHLITATGQRVTLRCSPRSGDLSVYWYQQSLDQGLQFLIQYYNGEERAKGNILERFSAQQFPDLHSELNLSSLELGDSALYFCASSPGTSGGAIQETQYFGPGTRLLVL.

J is TRBJ1-1 and V is TRBV30, with D perhaps TRBD1 (5 bases). There are 13 residues in the CDR3. V gave up 3 bases and J gave up 6 bases, with 14 bases separating them. Germline V gene data show CDR1 as GTSNPN and CDR2 as SVGIG (reference sequence). CDR3 sequence (DNA): TGTGCCTGGAGGGGGAAAGGGGTGGCTGAAGCTTTCTTT. It encodes CAWRGKGVAEAFF. Full variable domain (remainder filled in from reference TRBV30 and TRBJ1-1): SQTIHQWPATLVQPVGSPLSLECTVEGTSNPNLYWYRQAAGRGLQLLFYSVGIGQISSEVPQNLSASRPQDRQFILSSKKLLLSDSGFYLCAWRGKGVAEAFFGQGTRLTVV.

This sequence joins TRBV2 and TRBJ1-3; D is uncertain. Germline V CDR1 and CDR2: SNHLY, FYNNEI. This CDR3 has 11 residues. Trimming removed 8 bases from V and 5 bases from J, with 7 bases in between. This CDR3 is CASLTRNTIYF. Written as DNA, the CDR3 is TGTGCCAGCTTGACAAGAAACACCATATATTTT.

V gene TRBV2 combines with J gene TRBJ2-7; D possibly corresponds to TRBD1 (5 bases). The CDR3 length is 12 residues. V dropped 7 bases and J dropped 2 bases, with 9 bases sitting between them. Per the germline V gene, CDR1 is SNHLY and CDR2 is FYNNEI. The CDR3: CASMTVTYEQYF. CDR3 bases: TGTGCCAGCATGACAGTAACCTACGAGCAGTACTTC.

V is TRBV27 and J is TRBJ2-7; 8 bases match TRBD1. V was pared by 6 bases and J by 5 bases, with 6 bases of the junction left unmatched. The CDR3 sequence is 13 residues long. Germline values: CDR1 MNHEY, CDR2 SMNVEV (reference sequence). CDR3 protein: CASSLDRGNEQYF. The CDR3 bases are TGTGCCAGCAGCCTCGACAGGGGAAACGAGCAGTACTTC.

The CDR3 region is CAWSVPEASTDTQYF. The CDR3 nucleotides read TGTGCCTGGAGTGTACCCGAGGCTTCCACAGATACGCAGTATTTT. The chain combines TRBV30 with TRBJ2-3; D is unresolved. The germline V gene has CDR1 GTSNPN and CDR2 SVGIG (reference sequence). V gave up 0 bases and J gave up 2 bases, with 12 bases separating them. The length of the CDR3 is 15 residues.